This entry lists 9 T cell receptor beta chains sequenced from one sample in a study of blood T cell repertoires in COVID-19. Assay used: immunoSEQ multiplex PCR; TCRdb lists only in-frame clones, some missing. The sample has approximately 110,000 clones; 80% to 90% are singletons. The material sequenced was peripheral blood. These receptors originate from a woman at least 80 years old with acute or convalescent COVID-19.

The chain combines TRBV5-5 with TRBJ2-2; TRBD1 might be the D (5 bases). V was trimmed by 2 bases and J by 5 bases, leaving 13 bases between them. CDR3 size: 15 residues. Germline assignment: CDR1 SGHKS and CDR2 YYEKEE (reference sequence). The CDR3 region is CASSLPTQVTGELFF. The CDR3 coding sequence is TGTGCCAGCAGCTTACCGACACAGGTTACCGGGGAGCTGTTTTTT.

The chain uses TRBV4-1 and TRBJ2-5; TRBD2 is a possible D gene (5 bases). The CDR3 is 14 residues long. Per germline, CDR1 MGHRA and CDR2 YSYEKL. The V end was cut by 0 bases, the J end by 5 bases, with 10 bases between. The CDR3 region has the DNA TGCGCCAGCAGCCAAGATCTACTAGAGGAGACCCAGTACTTC. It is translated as CASSQDLLEETQYF.

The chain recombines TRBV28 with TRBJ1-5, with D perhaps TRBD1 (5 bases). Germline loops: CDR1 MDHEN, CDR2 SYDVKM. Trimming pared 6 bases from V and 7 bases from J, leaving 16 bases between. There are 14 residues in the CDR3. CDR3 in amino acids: CASSLGQGRQPQHF. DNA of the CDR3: TGTGCCAGCAGCCTAGGTCAGGGTCGGCAGCCCCAGCATTTT.

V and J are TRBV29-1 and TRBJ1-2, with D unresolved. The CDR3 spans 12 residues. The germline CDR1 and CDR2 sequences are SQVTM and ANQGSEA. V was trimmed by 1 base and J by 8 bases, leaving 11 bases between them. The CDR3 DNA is TGCAGCGTTGAAGGGGCCCGTGGGGGCTACACCTTC. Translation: CSVEGARGGYTF. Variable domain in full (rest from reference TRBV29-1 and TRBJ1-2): SAVISQKPSRDICQRGTSLTIQCQVDSQVTMMFWYRQQPGQSLTLIATANQGSEATYESGFVIDKFPISRPNLTFSTLTVSNMSPEDSSIYLCSVEGARGGYTFGSGTRLTVV.

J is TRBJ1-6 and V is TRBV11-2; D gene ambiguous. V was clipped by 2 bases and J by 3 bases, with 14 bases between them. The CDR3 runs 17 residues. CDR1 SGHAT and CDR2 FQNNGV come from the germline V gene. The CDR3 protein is CASSLYGAASYNSPLHF. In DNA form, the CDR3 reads TGTGCCAGCAGCTTATACGGAGCAGCGAGCTATAATTCACCCCTCCACTTT.

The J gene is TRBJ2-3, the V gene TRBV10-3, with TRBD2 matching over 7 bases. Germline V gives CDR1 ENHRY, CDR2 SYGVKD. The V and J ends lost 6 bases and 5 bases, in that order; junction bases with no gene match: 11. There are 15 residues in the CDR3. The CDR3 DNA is TGTGCCATCAGCCAGGGACTACAAGTCCTAGATACGCAGTATTTT. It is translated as CAISQGLQVLDTQYF.

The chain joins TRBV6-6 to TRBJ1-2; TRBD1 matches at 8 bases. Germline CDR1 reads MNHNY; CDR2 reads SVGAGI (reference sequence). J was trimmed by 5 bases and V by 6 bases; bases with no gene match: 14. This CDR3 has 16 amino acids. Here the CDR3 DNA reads TGTGCCAGCAGAAATCATCTCCGGGACAGGCTATATGGCTACACCTTC. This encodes CASRNHLRDRLYGYTF.

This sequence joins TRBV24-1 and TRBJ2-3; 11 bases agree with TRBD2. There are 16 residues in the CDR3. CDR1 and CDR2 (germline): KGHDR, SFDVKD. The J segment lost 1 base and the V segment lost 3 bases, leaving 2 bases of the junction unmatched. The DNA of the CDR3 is TGTGCCACCAGTGATACACTAGCGGGGGGCACAGATACGCAGTATTTT. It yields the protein CATSDTLAGGTDTQYF.

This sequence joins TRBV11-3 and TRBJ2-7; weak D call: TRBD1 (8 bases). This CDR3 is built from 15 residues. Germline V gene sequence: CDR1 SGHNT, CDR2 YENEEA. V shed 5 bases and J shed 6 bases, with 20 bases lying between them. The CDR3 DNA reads TGTGCCAGCAGCCCCGGGGGGACAGGTTCGAGCGAGCAGTACTTC. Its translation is CASSPGGTGSSEQYF.